Shown below are 21 T cell receptor beta chains from a single sample sequenced in a study of blood T cell repertoires in COVID-19. This table comes from immunoSEQ multiplex PCR, and its TCRdb copy is limited to in-frame clones, with some not included. Here the sample spans a few hundred thousand clones, under 90% being singletons. Material for sequencing was peripheral blood. The source of these receptors is a woman aged 60 to 75 who had recovered from COVID-19.

The genes are TRBV13 and TRBJ2-5; D call uncertain. The CDR3 covers 13 residues. Germline V gene sequence: CDR1 PRHDT, CDR2 FYEKMQ (reference sequence). The germline V and J ends were trimmed by 3 bases and 5 bases, with 10 bases remaining between them. CDR3 sequence reads: CASSLRLKETQYF. CDR3 nucleotides: TGTGCCAGCAGCTTGAGACTGAAGGAGACCCAGTACTTC.

The chain combines TRBV15 with TRBJ2-3, with a tentative D call TRBD1 (6 bases). Trimming left V 11 bases short and J 4 bases short, with 19 bases between. CDR1 and CDR2 from the germline V gene are LNHNV and YYDKDF (reference sequence). CDR3 length equals 14 residues. CDR3 residues: CAVTGTTFSDTQYF. The CDR3, as DNA: TGTGCCGTCACCGGGACAACATTTTCAGATACGCAGTATTTT.

This clone occurred once. The chain links TRBV12-3 or TRBV12-4 to TRBJ1-1, with D possibly TRBD1 on 5 matching bases. This CDR3 is built from 13 residues. The V gene lost 5 bases and the J gene lost 4 bases, with 11 bases spanning the gap. The chain's CDR3 is CASSLGAPTEAFF. CDR3 bases: TGTGCCAGCAGTCTAGGGGCGCCCACTGAAGCTTTCTTT.

A word on this clone: The junction and the germline gene differ at one end; a read error may be behind it. The rearrangement joins TRBV7-7 to TRBJ2-1, with a tentative D call TRBD2 (6 bases). The germline V gene has CDR1 SSHAT and CDR2 FNYEAQ (reference sequence). The CDR3 contains 15 residues. The CDR3 loop is CASSLQLAGDNEQFF. In DNA form, the CDR3 reads TGTGCTAGCAGCCTGCAACTAGCTGGTGACAATGAGCAGTTCTTC.

In this sample, this clone turned up once. This rearrangement joins TRBV5-6 to TRBJ2-3, with a possible D match to TRBD2 (5 bases). The CDR3 runs 16 residues. In germline, CDR1 is SGHDT, CDR2 YYEEEE. The V gene lost 4 bases and the J gene lost 1 base, with 16 bases spanning the gap. The CDR3 coding sequence is TGTGCCAGCAGCCCGCGGTCGGGGTCCGGCACAGATACGCAGTATTTT. It translates to CASSPRSGSGTDTQYF.

The rearrangement joins TRBV18 to TRBJ1-3, with 8 bases aligning to TRBD1. This CDR3 has 15 residues. In germline, CDR1 is KGHSH, CDR2 LQKENI. V trimming: 5 bases; J trimming: 0 bases; junction bases outside the gene matches: 3. Here the CDR3 DNA reads TGTGCCAGCTCAACCGACAGGGGCTCTGGAAACACCATATATTTT. Amino acids: CASSTDRGSGNTIYF.

This clone came up a few times. The same CDR3 is also encoded by other DNA sequences in this sample. This rearrangement joins TRBV6-6 to TRBJ1-4; D unresolved. V was pared by 2 bases and J by 5 bases, with 9 bases between. The CDR3 has 14 amino acids. In germline, CDR1 is MNHNY, CDR2 SVGAGI (reference sequence). CDR3 nucleotide sequence: TGTGCCAGCAGTTACGGGCAGCTAAATGAAAAACTGTTTTTT. Protein sequence: CASSYGQLNEKLFF.

V is TRBV3-1 (or the pseudogene TRBV3-2) and J is TRBJ2-7; TRBD2 is a possible D gene (5 bases). V shed 1 base and J shed 2 bases, with 15 bases lying between them. There are 16 residues in the CDR3. Germline V gene data show CDR1 as LGHDT and CDR2 as YNNKEL (reference sequence). The CDR3 bases are TGTGCCAGCAGCCAAGTGTTCGACCCCGGGACCTACGAGCAGTACTTC. Translated: CASSQVFDPGTYEQYF.

The chain has TRBV6-2 or TRBV6-3 and TRBJ1-6; no clear D gene. The CDR3 consists of 12 residues. Germline V gene data show CDR1 as MNHEY and CDR2 as SVGEGT. Trimming took off 5 bases at V and 9 bases at J, with 8 bases between the two ends. CDR3 in amino acids: CASSKAGSPLHF. CDR3 coding DNA: TGTGCCAGCAGTAAGGCAGGTTCACCCCTCCACTTT.

The chain has TRBV9 and TRBJ2-1, with 8 bases matching TRBD2. The CDR3 covers 16 residues. Germline V gene sequence: CDR1 SGDLS, CDR2 YYNGEE. V trimming: 0 bases; J trimming: 7 bases; junction bases outside the gene matches: 9. In DNA form, the CDR3 reads TGTGCCAGCAGCGTAGGAGGAGCGGGGGCCGGGAATGAGCAGTTCTTC. Amino acids: CASSVGGAGAGNEQFF.

The chain carries TRBV4-3 and TRBJ1-2, with D possibly TRBD1 on 6 matching bases. This CDR3 contains 18 residues. The V and J ends lost 1 base and 0 bases respectively, with 18 bases between them. The germline V gene has CDR1 LGHNA and CDR2 YSLEER. CDR3 nucleotides: TGCGCCAGCAGCCAAGCCCTGGGGGCACCGCCCCCTAACTATGGCTACACCTTC. Translated, it gives CASSQALGAPPPNYGYTF.

The chain is built from TRBV7-2 and TRBJ2-3; D perhaps matches TRBD1 (5 bases). Germline V gives CDR1 SGHTA, CDR2 FQGNSA. This CDR3 has 15 residues. V lost 1 base to trimming and J lost 0 bases, with 8 bases between them. The CDR3 nucleotides are TGTGCCAGCAGCTTAGAGCAGGGTAGCACAGATACGCAGTATTTT. Encoded protein: CASSLEQGSTDTQYF.

The genes are TRBV6-1 and TRBJ2-1; 10 bases match TRBD2. The CDR3 has 18 amino acids. Germline CDR1 and CDR2: MNHNS and SASEGT. After removal of 4 bases from V and 0 bases from J, the junction contained 9 bases not matched to a gene. CDR3 loop: CASSVSLAGDRSYNEQFF. The CDR3 DNA reads TGTGCCAGCAGTGTATCTCTAGCGGGGGACCGCTCCTACAATGAGCAGTTCTTC.

This chain joins TRBV19 and TRBJ1-5; the D is unclear. CDR3 length: 13 amino acids. Germline values: CDR1 LNHDA, CDR2 SQIVND (reference sequence). V lost 5 bases and J 4 bases, leaving 9 bases between the germline ends. CDR3 amino acids: CASSPWTNQPQHF. As DNA, the CDR3 is TGTGCCAGTAGTCCCTGGACTAATCAGCCCCAGCATTTT. Full variable domain (rest looked up from reference TRBV19 and TRBJ1-5): DGGITQSPKYLFRKEGQNVTLSCEQNLNHDAMYWYRQDPGQGLRLIYYSQIVNDFQKGDIAEGYSVSREKKESFPLTVTSAQKNPTAFYLCASSPWTNQPQHFGDGTRLSIL.

V usage is TRBV19 and J usage is TRBJ2-1; 8 positions match TRBD2. This CDR3 spans 16 amino acids. The V and J ends lost 8 bases and 7 bases, in that order; junction bases with no gene match: 16. CDR1 is LNHDA and CDR2 is SQIVND in the germline V gene (reference sequence). CDR3 loop: CASGAPGGGPGNEQFF. The CDR3 nucleotides read TGTGCCAGTGGTGCTCCTGGCGGGGGGCCGGGGAATGAGCAGTTCTTC.

The V call is TRBV5-5, the J call TRBJ2-7, with TRBD1 identical over 11 bases. Trimming took 0 bases from V and 7 from J; bases not matched to a gene: 3. CDR3 length: 14 amino acids. Germline lookup yields CDR1 SGHKS and CDR2 YYEKEE (reference sequence). The DNA for the CDR3 is TGTGCCAGCAGCTTGGGGACAGGGGGCAGTGAGCAGTACTTC. It yields the protein CASSLGTGGSEQYF.

This rearrangement joins TRBV2 to TRBJ1-3; D uncertain. The CDR3 has 13 residues. Germline lookup yields CDR1 SNHLY and CDR2 FYNNEI. Trimming shortened V by 3 bases and J by 2 bases, and 5 bases separated the two germline ends. CDR3 residues: CASSDGAGNTIYF. DNA for the CDR3: TGTGCCAGCAGTGACGGTGCTGGAAACACCATATATTTT.

The CDR3: CASSEGWGPTYNEQFF. CDR3 nucleotide sequence: TGTGCCAGCAGTGAAGGATGGGGGCCAACCTACAATGAGCAGTTCTTC. This chain joins TRBV2 and TRBJ2-1; possible D gene TRBD1, 6 bases. The CDR3 is 16 amino acids. With 1 base removed from V and 2 bases from J, the gap between germline ends came to 12 bases. Germline V gives CDR1 SNHLY, CDR2 FYNNEI.

V usage is TRBV11-3 and J usage is TRBJ1-3; D is perhaps TRBD1 (6 bases). The V and J ends lost 2 bases and 3 bases respectively, with 14 bases between them. Germline V gives CDR1 SGHNT, CDR2 YENEEA. The CDR3 consists of 16 residues. In nucleotides, the CDR3 is TGTGCCAGCAGCTTAAGCTCTGGGGGCAATGGAAACACCATATATTTT. It encodes CASSLSSGGNGNTIYF.

CDR3 coding DNA: TGTGCCAGTAGTGGAACCACTAGCGGGGGAGGCTACGAGCAGTACTTC. Its protein product is CASSGTTSGGGYEQYF. This chain joins TRBV19 and TRBJ2-7; TRBD2 agrees at 11 bases. The CDR3 consists of 16 residues. CDR1 and CDR2 from the germline V gene are LNHDA and SQIVND (reference sequence). V shed 5 bases, J shed 3 bases, and the junction held 9 bases outside the gene matches. Full variable domain (missing parts from reference TRBV19 and TRBJ2-7): DGGITQSPKYLFRKEGQNVTLSCEQNLNHDAMYWYRQDPGQGLRLIYYSQIVNDFQKGDIAEGYSVSREKKESFPLTVTSAQKNPTAFYLCASSGTTSGGGYEQYFGPGTRLTVT.

The genes are TRBV12-3 or TRBV12-4 and TRBJ2-3; tentative D call: TRBD1 (7 bases). The CDR3 consists of 11 residues. Trimming took off 4 bases at V and 11 bases at J, with 10 bases between the two ends. The CDR3 loop reads CASSWGDRQYF. CDR3 coding DNA: TGTGCCAGCAGTTGGGGGGACAGGCAGTATTTT.